The rows below give T cell receptor beta chains drawn from one sample of a study of CD8+ T cells in alopecia areata. Produced via immunoSEQ multiplex PCR; TCRdb's table is partial and in-frame only. Of 150,000 to 200,000 clones listed, around three fifths are singletons. The sequencing used CD4+ T cells sorted from blood, collected around week 50, from a patient treated with tofacitinib. The origin of the receptors is a human donor with alopecia areata. Both conserved end residues are part of each CDR3. The D gene is left open where the match is weak. The listing skips clone size in some rows; elsewhere it reads once, few, many or a size class.

d_call: TRBD1; clone_size: -; j_call: TRBJ1-6; v_call: TRBV5-1; cdr3_aa: CASSLAQGANSPLHF; cdr3_nt: TGCGCCAGCAGCTTGGCGCAGGGGGCCAATTCACCCCTCCACTTT
d_call: -; clone_size: -; j_call: TRBJ1-4; v_call: TRBV30; cdr3_aa: CAWSFLDISRGEKLFF; cdr3_nt: TGTGCCTGGAGTTTCCTAGACATCTCCCGAGGGGAAAAACTGTTTTTT
d_call: -; clone_size: -; j_call: TRBJ2-5; v_call: TRBV30; cdr3_aa: CAWSFKETQYF; cdr3_nt: TGTGCCTGGAGTTTTAAAGAGACCCAGTACTTC
d_call: -; clone_size: -; j_call: TRBJ1-2; v_call: TRBV6-5; cdr3_aa: CASSFPGFGYTF; cdr3_nt: TGTGCCAGCAGTTTTCCCGGGTTTGGCTACACCTTC
d_call: -; clone_size: -; j_call: TRBJ1-2; v_call: TRBV29-1; cdr3_aa: CSVVSGGGDGYTF; cdr3_nt: TGCAGCGTTGTCTCCGGGGGTGGTGATGGCTACACCTTC
d_call: -; clone_size: once; j_call: TRBJ2-1; v_call: TRBV29-1; cdr3_aa: CSVVGQFRLEQFF; cdr3_nt: TGCAGCGTTGTAGGCCAGTTTCGTTTGGAGCAGTTCTTC
d_call: -; clone_size: -; j_call: TRBJ2-7; v_call: TRBV20-1; cdr3_aa: CSARVLYEQYF; cdr3_nt: TGCAGTGCTAGGGTGCTCTACGAGCAGTACTTC
d_call: TRBD2; clone_size: -; j_call: TRBJ2-1; v_call: TRBV30; cdr3_aa: CAWSAGGRNEQFF; cdr3_nt: TGTGCCTGGTCAGCGGGGGGGCGGAATGAGCAGTTCTTC
d_call: -; clone_size: once; j_call: TRBJ1-1; v_call: TRBV28; cdr3_aa: CASSFRVGSRTEAFF; cdr3_nt: TGTGCCAGCAGTTTCCGAGTTGGGTCTCGCACTGAAGCTTTCTTT
d_call: TRBD1; clone_size: few; j_call: TRBJ1-5; v_call: TRBV7-2; cdr3_aa: CASSTTGGDQPQHF; cdr3_nt: TGTGCCAGCAGCACAACAGGGGGGGATCAGCCCCAGCATTTT
d_call: -; clone_size: -; j_call: TRBJ2-2; v_call: TRBV10-2; cdr3_aa: CASSEYGTNTGELFF; cdr3_nt: TGCGCCAGCAGTGAGTACGGCACGAACACCGGGGAGCTGTTTTTT
d_call: -; clone_size: once; j_call: TRBJ1-6; v_call: TRBV30; cdr3_aa: CAWRRDRGTYSPLHF; cdr3_nt: TGTGCCTGGAGGAGGGACCGGGGCACCTATTCACCCCTCCACTTT
d_call: -; clone_size: -; j_call: TRBJ1-1; v_call: TRBV25-1; cdr3_aa: CASSGVSSTEAFF; cdr3_nt: TGTGCCAGCAGCGGGGTTAGCAGCACTGAAGCTTTCTTT
d_call: -; clone_size: -; j_call: TRBJ1-2; v_call: TRBV25-1; cdr3_aa: CASKGVGYGYTF; cdr3_nt: TGTGCCAGCAAGGGGGTAGGCTATGGCTACACCTTC
d_call: -; clone_size: -; j_call: TRBJ1-6; v_call: TRBV15; cdr3_aa: CATSRDPTSSYNSPLHF; cdr3_nt: TGTGCCACCAGCAGAGACCCTACGAGCTCCTATAATTCACCCCTCCACTTT
d_call: -; clone_size: -; j_call: TRBJ2-6; v_call: TRBV27; cdr3_aa: CASSMDSSSGANVLTF; cdr3_nt: TGTGCCAGCAGTATGGACAGCAGCTCTGGGGCCAACGTCCTGACTTTC
d_call: -; clone_size: many; j_call: TRBJ1-3; v_call: TRBV7-2; cdr3_aa: CASSLTPGTGNTIYF; cdr3_nt: TGTGCCAGCAGCTTAACTCCCGGGACCGGGAACACCATATATTTT
d_call: -; clone_size: -; j_call: TRBJ1-5; v_call: TRBV9; cdr3_aa: CASSPGQRDQPQHF; cdr3_nt: TGTGCCAGCAGCCCGGGGCAGAGGGATCAGCCCCAGCATTTT
d_call: TRBD1; clone_size: -; j_call: TRBJ1-6; v_call: TRBV9; cdr3_aa: CASSEGQGINSPLHF; cdr3_nt: TGTGCCAGCAGCGAGGGACAGGGGATAAATTCACCCCTCCACTTT
d_call: TRBD1; clone_size: -; j_call: TRBJ1-2; v_call: TRBV6-5; cdr3_aa: CASSHRTGYGYTF; cdr3_nt: TGTGCCAGCAGCCACCGGACAGGGTATGGCTACACCTTC
d_call: -; clone_size: -; j_call: TRBJ2-1; v_call: TRBV14; cdr3_aa: CASSQEATSYNEQFF; cdr3_nt: TGTGCCAGCAGCCAGGAGGCGACCTCCTACAATGAGCAGTTCTTC
d_call: TRBD1; clone_size: once; j_call: TRBJ2-3; v_call: TRBV27; cdr3_aa: CASSPRGQGTDTQYF; cdr3_nt: TGTGCCAGCAGTCCAAGGGGACAGGGTACAGATACGCAGTATTTT
d_call: TRBD1; clone_size: few; j_call: TRBJ1-2; v_call: TRBV4-3; cdr3_aa: CASSQGKGAYNTF; cdr3_nt: TGCGCCAGCAGCCAAGGAAAGGGGGCGTATAACACCTTC
d_call: TRBD1; clone_size: few; j_call: TRBJ2-2; v_call: TRBV14; cdr3_aa: CASSQRSGGYTGELFF; cdr3_nt: TGTGCCAGCAGCCAACGTTCAGGGGGTTACACCGGGGAGCTGTTTTTT
d_call: -; clone_size: -; j_call: TRBJ1-5; v_call: TRBV19; cdr3_aa: CASRTLEAGFNQPQHF; cdr3_nt: TGTGCCAGTAGGACCCTGGAGGCCGGATTCAATCAGCCCCAGCATTTT
d_call: -; clone_size: -; j_call: TRBJ1-5; v_call: TRBV2; cdr3_aa: CASSEESQPQHF; cdr3_nt: TGTGCCAGCAGTGAAGAGAGTCAGCCCCAGCATTTT
d_call: TRBD1; clone_size: -; j_call: TRBJ2-7; v_call: TRBV30; cdr3_aa: CAWRARDRGYEQYF; cdr3_nt: TGTGCCTGGAGAGCCAGGGACAGGGGCTACGAGCAGTACTTC
d_call: -; clone_size: -; j_call: TRBJ1-2; v_call: TRBV7-9; cdr3_aa: CASSSGNQGRYGYTF; cdr3_nt: TGTGCCAGCAGCTCCGGAAACCAGGGGCGTTATGGCTACACCTTC
d_call: -; clone_size: -; j_call: TRBJ1-2; v_call: TRBV30; cdr3_aa: CACTTGNGYTF; cdr3_nt: TGTGCCTGCACAACAGGGAACGGCTACACCTTC
d_call: -; clone_size: -; j_call: TRBJ1-2; v_call: TRBV30; cdr3_aa: CAWSVQEGIWYGYTF; cdr3_nt: TGTGCCTGGAGTGTACAGGAGGGAATCTGGTATGGCTACACCTTC
d_call: -; clone_size: -; j_call: TRBJ2-3; v_call: TRBV4-2; cdr3_aa: CASSLGGNPITDTQYF; cdr3_nt: TGTGCCAGCAGCCTTGGGGGAAACCCCATCACAGATACGCAGTATTTT
d_call: TRBD1; clone_size: few; j_call: TRBJ1-1; v_call: TRBV29-1; cdr3_aa: CSVKGALGGNTEAFF; cdr3_nt: TGCAGCGTGAAGGGGGCCCTCGGTGGGAACACTGAAGCTTTCTTT
d_call: -; clone_size: -; j_call: TRBJ1-4; v_call: TRBV27; cdr3_aa: CASRPLSSPTNEKLFF; cdr3_nt: TGTGCCAGCAGACCACTATCCAGTCCAACTAATGAAAAACTGTTTTTT
d_call: -; clone_size: few; j_call: TRBJ1-2; v_call: TRBV4-3; cdr3_aa: CASSQAYRDPLLSF; cdr3_nt: TGCGCCAGCAGCCAAGCATACCGGGACCCACTACTCTCCTTC
d_call: -; clone_size: -; j_call: TRBJ2-2; v_call: TRBV29-1; cdr3_aa: CSVCLFTGELFF; cdr3_nt: TGCAGCGTCTGTCTCTTCACCGGGGAGCTGTTTTTT
d_call: -; clone_size: -; j_call: TRBJ2-7; v_call: TRBV11-2; cdr3_aa: CASSFSPGRYEQYF; cdr3_nt: TGTGCCAGCAGCTTCTCCCCTGGTCGGTACGAGCAGTACTTC
d_call: TRBD1; clone_size: -; j_call: TRBJ1-1; v_call: TRBV6-6; cdr3_aa: CASRGQAMNTEAFF; cdr3_nt: TGTGCCAGCAGAGGACAGGCGATGAACACTGAAGCTTTCTTT
d_call: -; clone_size: few; j_call: TRBJ2-1; v_call: TRBV7-2; cdr3_aa: CASSLASDYNEQFF; cdr3_nt: TGTGCCAGCAGCTTAGCGTCGGATTACAATGAGCAGTTCTTC
d_call: -; clone_size: -; j_call: TRBJ1-2; v_call: TRBV4-3; cdr3_aa: CASSQVVTAENGYTF; cdr3_nt: TGCGCCAGCAGCCAAGTTGTGACGGCGGAAAATGGCTACACCTTC
d_call: TRBD1; clone_size: -; j_call: TRBJ1-1; v_call: TRBV30; cdr3_aa: CAWRSRDRGRGTEAFF; cdr3_nt: TGTGCCTGGAGGTCCCGGGACAGGGGGCGCGGGACTGAAGCTTTCTTT
d_call: -; clone_size: -; j_call: TRBJ2-5; v_call: TRBV13; cdr3_aa: CASSSESQETQYF; cdr3_nt: TGTGCCAGCAGCTCAGAAAGCCAAGAGACCCAGTACTTC
d_call: -; clone_size: -; j_call: TRBJ1-6; v_call: TRBV6-1; cdr3_aa: CASSSLTLHF; cdr3_nt: TGTGCCAGCAGTTCCCTCACCCTCCACTTT
d_call: TRBD1; clone_size: few; j_call: TRBJ1-6; v_call: TRBV6-6; cdr3_aa: CASSVTGTGDSPLHF; cdr3_nt: TGTGCCAGCAGTGTTACCGGGACAGGCGATTCACCCCTCCACTTT
d_call: -; clone_size: few; j_call: TRBJ2-3; v_call: TRBV9; cdr3_aa: CASSVAPRNTDTQYF; cdr3_nt: TGTGCCAGCAGCGTGGCACCCAGAAACACAGATACGCAGTATTTT
d_call: -; clone_size: -; j_call: TRBJ2-3; v_call: TRBV30; cdr3_aa: CAWSVLGSGSDTQYF; cdr3_nt: TGTGCCTGGAGTGTACTTGGGAGCGGGTCAGATACGCAGTATTTT
d_call: -; clone_size: -; j_call: TRBJ2-5; v_call: TRBV29-1; cdr3_aa: CSVGGAQETQYF; cdr3_nt: TGCAGCGTGGGGGGAGCCCAAGAGACCCAGTACTTC
d_call: TRBD1; clone_size: -; j_call: TRBJ2-5; v_call: TRBV7-6; cdr3_aa: CASSARDRAFQETQYF; cdr3_nt: TGTGCCAGCAGCGCTCGGGACAGGGCCTTCCAAGAGACCCAGTACTTC
d_call: TRBD1; clone_size: -; j_call: TRBJ1-5; v_call: TRBV7-6; cdr3_aa: CASSSGTGGFGQPQHF; cdr3_nt: TGTGCCAGCAGCTCCGGGACAGGGGGCTTCGGACAGCCCCAGCATTTT
d_call: TRBD1; clone_size: -; j_call: TRBJ1-2; v_call: TRBV6-6; cdr3_aa: CASSVLGTDPYGYTF; cdr3_nt: TGTGCCAGCAGCGTCCTTGGGACAGACCCTTATGGCTACACCTTC
d_call: TRBD2; clone_size: -; j_call: TRBJ2-1; v_call: TRBV10-3; cdr3_aa: CAITGRGGRGEQFF; cdr3_nt: TGTGCCATCACCGGACGGGGGGGCCGAGGTGAGCAGTTCTTC
d_call: TRBD1; clone_size: -; j_call: TRBJ2-7; v_call: TRBV5-6; cdr3_aa: CASSSGQGNYEQYF; cdr3_nt: TGTGCCAGCAGCTCCGGACAGGGTAACTACGAGCAGTACTTC
d_call: -; clone_size: -; j_call: TRBJ1-1; v_call: TRBV29-1; cdr3_aa: CSVWKNTEAFF; cdr3_nt: TGCAGCGTGTGGAAGAACACTGAAGCTTTCTTT
d_call: TRBD1; clone_size: -; j_call: TRBJ1-2; v_call: TRBV30; cdr3_aa: CAWTTGTGVGYTF; cdr3_nt: TGTGCCTGGACCACCGGGACAGGGGTAGGCTACACCTTC
d_call: TRBD2; clone_size: once; j_call: TRBJ2-1; v_call: TRBV4-2; cdr3_aa: CASSQDLRSGGYNEQFF; cdr3_nt: TGTGCCAGCAGCCAAGATCTGCGTAGCGGGGGCTACAATGAGCAGTTCTTC
d_call: -; clone_size: -; j_call: TRBJ1-1; v_call: TRBV6-6; cdr3_aa: CASSYLLENTEAFF; cdr3_nt: TGTGCCAGCAGTTACCTCTTAGAGAACACTGAAGCTTTCTTT